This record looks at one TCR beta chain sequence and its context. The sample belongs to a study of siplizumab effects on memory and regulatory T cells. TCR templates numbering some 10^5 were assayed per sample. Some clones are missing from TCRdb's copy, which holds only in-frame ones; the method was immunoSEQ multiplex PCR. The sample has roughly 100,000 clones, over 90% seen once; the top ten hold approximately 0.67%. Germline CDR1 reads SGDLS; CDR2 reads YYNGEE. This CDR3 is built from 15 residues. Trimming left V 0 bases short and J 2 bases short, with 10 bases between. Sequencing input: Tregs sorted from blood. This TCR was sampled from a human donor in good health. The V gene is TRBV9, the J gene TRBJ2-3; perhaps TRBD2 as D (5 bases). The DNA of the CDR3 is TGTGCCAGCAGCGTAGTTAGCGATACCACAGATACGCAGTATTTT. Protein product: CASSVVSDTTDTQYF. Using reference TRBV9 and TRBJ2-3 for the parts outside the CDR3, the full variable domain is DSGVTQTPKHLITATGQRVTLRCSPRSGDLSVYWYQQSLDQGLQFLIQYYNGEERAKGNILERFSAQQFPDLHSELNLSSLELGDSALYFCASSVVSDTTDTQYFGPGTRLTVL.